This T cell receptor (beta chain) is from a study of siplizumab effects on memory and regulatory T cells. The CDR3 runs 13 residues. Germline V gene sequence: CDR1 MDHEN, CDR2 SYDVKM. V dropped 8 bases and J dropped 7; count of bases not matched to a gene: 9. Sequenced by immunoSEQ multiplex PCR; TCRdb stores in-frame clones only, minus some. Here the sample spans about 100,000 clones, about 91% being singletons. The TCR sequence derives from a human donor in good health. Specimen: CD4+ T cells sorted from blood. The chain joins TRBV28 to TRBJ2-7; 9 bases match TRBD1. The CDR3 protein is CASGDRATGEQYF. The CDR3 region has the DNA TGTGCCAGCGGGGACAGGGCGACTGGGGAGCAGTACTTC.